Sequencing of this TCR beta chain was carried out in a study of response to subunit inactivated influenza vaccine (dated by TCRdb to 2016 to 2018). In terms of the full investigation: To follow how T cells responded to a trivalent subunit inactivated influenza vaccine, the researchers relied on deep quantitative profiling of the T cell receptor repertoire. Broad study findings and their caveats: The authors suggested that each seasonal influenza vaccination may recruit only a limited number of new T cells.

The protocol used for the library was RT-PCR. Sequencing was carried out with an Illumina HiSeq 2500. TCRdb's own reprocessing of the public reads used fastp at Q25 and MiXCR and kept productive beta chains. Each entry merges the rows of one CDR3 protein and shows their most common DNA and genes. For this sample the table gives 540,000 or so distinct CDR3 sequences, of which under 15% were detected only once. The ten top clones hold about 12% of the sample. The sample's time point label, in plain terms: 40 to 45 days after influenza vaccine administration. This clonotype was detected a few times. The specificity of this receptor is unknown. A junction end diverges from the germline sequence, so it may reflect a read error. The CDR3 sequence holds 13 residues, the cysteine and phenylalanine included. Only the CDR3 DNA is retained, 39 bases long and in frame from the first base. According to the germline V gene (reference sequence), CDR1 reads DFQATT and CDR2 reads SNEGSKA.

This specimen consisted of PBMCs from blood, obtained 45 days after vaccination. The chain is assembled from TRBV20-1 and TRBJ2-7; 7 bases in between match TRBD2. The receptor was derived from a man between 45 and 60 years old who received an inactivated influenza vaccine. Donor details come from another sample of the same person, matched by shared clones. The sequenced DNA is TGCAGTGCTGGCCGGGACTACTCCCACGAGCAGTACTTC. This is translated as CSAGRDYSHEQYF.